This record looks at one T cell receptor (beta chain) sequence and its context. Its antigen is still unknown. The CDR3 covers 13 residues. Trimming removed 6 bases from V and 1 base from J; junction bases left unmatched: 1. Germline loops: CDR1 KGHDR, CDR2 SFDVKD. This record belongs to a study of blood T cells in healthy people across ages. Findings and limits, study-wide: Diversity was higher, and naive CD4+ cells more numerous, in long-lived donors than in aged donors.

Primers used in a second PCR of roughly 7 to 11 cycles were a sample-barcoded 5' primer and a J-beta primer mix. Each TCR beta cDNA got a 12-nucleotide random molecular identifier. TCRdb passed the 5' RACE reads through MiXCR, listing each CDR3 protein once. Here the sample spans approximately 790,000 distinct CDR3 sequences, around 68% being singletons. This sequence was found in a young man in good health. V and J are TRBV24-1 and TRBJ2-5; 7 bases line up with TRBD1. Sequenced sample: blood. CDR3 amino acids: CATSTGAQETQYF. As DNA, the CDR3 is TGTGCCACCAGTACAGGGGCCCAAGAGACCCAGTACTTC.